The 21 T cell receptor beta chains below were found in one sample sequenced in a study of T-cell reconstitution after alpha-beta-depleted transplantation in children. The TCRbeta library incorporated unique molecular identifiers. In TCRdb, the PCR reads were re-called with MiXCR into one record per CDR3 protein. The sample carries approximately 490,000 distinct CDR3 sequences, roughly 10% recorded once. Sequencing was performed on PBMCs, taken before TCRalphabeta/CD19-depleted stem cell transplant. Source of these receptors: a child aged 2 to 10 with inherited bone marrow failure, due to receive a stem cell transplant.

V is TRBV15 and J is TRBJ2-7; 7 nucleotides align to TRBD2. J was trimmed by 2 bases and V by 1 base; bases with no gene match: 5. The germline V gene encodes CDR1 LNHNV and CDR2 YYDKDF (reference sequence). CDR3 length: 15 residues. CDR3 sequence reads: CATSRGGGGPYEQYF. The CDR3 bases are TGTGCCACCAGCAGAGGGGGGGGAGGGCCCTACGAGCAGTACTTC. Filled out from reference TRBV15 and TRBJ2-7, the complete variable domain reads DAMVIQNPRYQVTQFGKPVTLSCSQTLNHNVMYWYQQKSSQAPKLLFHYYDKDFNNEADTPDNFQSRRPNTSFCFLDIRSPGLGDTAMYLCATSRGGGGPYEQYFGPGTRLTVT.

This clonotype was counted ten times or more. V is TRBV10-3 and J is TRBJ2-5, with 10 bases identical to TRBD2. V trimming: 6 bases; J trimming: 5 bases; junction bases outside the gene matches: 6. Germline V gene lookup returns CDR1 ENHRY and CDR2 SYGVKD. The CDR3 has 14 amino acids. The CDR3 DNA is TGTGCCATCAGGTCCGGGACTAGCGAGGAGACCCAGTACTTC. Translating it yields CAIRSGTSEETQYF.

This clonotype was recorded many times. The chain uses TRBV9 and TRBJ2-1; D is unclear. CDR1 is SGDLS and CDR2 is YYNGEE in the germline V gene. The CDR3 has 15 residues. V was trimmed by 3 bases and J by 4 bases, leaving 14 bases between them. For the CDR3, the DNA is TGTGCCAGCAGCGCTTATTCAGACCATTACAATGAGCAGTTCTTC. Protein sequence: CASSAYSDHYNEQFF.

This clonotype has a count of ten or more. CDR3 coding DNA: TGTGCCAGCAGCTTAGTTATGGGGCTACCCCTCCACTTT. This sequence encodes CASSLVMGLPLHF. The chain employs TRBV7-9 and TRBJ1-6; weak D call: TRBD1 (5 bases). The germline V gene has CDR1 SEHNR and CDR2 FQNEAQ (reference sequence). This CDR3 is built from 13 residues. The V end was cut by 1 base, the J end by 12 bases, with 10 bases between.

The table lists this clonotype with a few counts. The rearrangement joins TRBV28 to TRBJ1-4; D uncertain. The ends were cut back, 4 bases at V and 0 bases at J, with 12 bases in the middle. Germline V gene lookup returns CDR1 MDHEN and CDR2 SYDVKM. The CDR3 loop spans 16 amino acids. CDR3 coding DNA: TGTGCCAGCAGTTCATGGGCAACCGCAACTAATGAAAAACTGTTTTTT. It codes for CASSSWATATNEKLFF.

The chain uses TRBV6-4 and TRBJ2-1; possibly TRBD2 for D (5 bases). Trimming stripped 1 base from V and 9 bases from J, with 13 bases between. The CDR3 spans 14 residues. CDR1 MRHNA and CDR2 SNTAGT come from the germline V gene. CDR3 DNA: TGTGCCAGCAGTGACTATCTGGAGAGCGGTGAGCAGTTCTTC. This gives the protein CASSDYLESGEQFF.

For the CDR3, the DNA is TGTGCCAGCAGAGAAAACTATGGCTACACCTTC. Translating it yields CASRENYGYTF. V usage is TRBV6-5 and J usage is TRBJ1-2; D gene uncertain. Germline CDR1 reads MNHEY; CDR2 reads SVGAGI. The CDR3 extends over 11 amino acids. V lost 6 bases and J lost 2, with 4 bases in between.

This clonotype has a count of ten or more. The chain uses TRBV29-1 and TRBJ2-2, with TRBD2 identical over 7 bases. With V trimmed by 8 bases and J by 1 base, 1 base remained unmatched. CDR1 and CDR2 from the germline V gene are SQVTM and ANQGSEA. This CDR3 is 12 amino acids long. CDR3 region: CSCGGNTGELFF. In nucleotides, the CDR3 is TGCAGCTGCGGGGGGAACACCGGGGAGCTGTTTTTT.

This clonotype showed up many times. This chain links TRBV25-1 with TRBJ1-1; 11 nucleotides match TRBD1. There are 15 residues in the CDR3. With 4 bases clipped from V and 4 bases from J, the junction kept 5 bases outside the gene matches. In germline, CDR1 is MGHDK, CDR2 SYGVNS. This CDR3 is CASSGGQGASTEAFF. The CDR3 coding sequence is TGTGCCAGCAGTGGCGGACAGGGGGCGAGCACTGAAGCTTTCTTT.

Ten or more counts support this clonotype. The chain combines TRBV4-3 with TRBJ2-7; 8 positions match TRBD2. The CDR3 contains 20 residues. J was trimmed by 3 bases and V by 4 bases; bases with no gene match: 23. CDR1 is LGHNA, CDR2 YSLEER, per germline. The CDR3: CASSLSYSGTSQRRGYEQYF. The DNA for the CDR3 is TGCGCCAGCAGCCTCTCTTACTCCGGGACTAGTCAAAGAAGGGGCTACGAGCAGTACTTC.

This clonotype has ten or more counts. This rearrangement joins TRBV29-1 to TRBJ1-1; D gene ambiguous. The V gene's germline CDR1 is SQVTM and CDR2 ANQGSEA. This CDR3 spans 13 amino acids. The V end was cut by 3 bases, the J end by 1 base, with 9 bases between. The CDR3 region has the DNA TGCAGCGTTGATGAGGGTCCGAACACTGAAGCTTTCTTT. This gives the protein CSVDEGPNTEAFF.

Many counts were recorded for this clonotype. The genes are TRBV4-3 and TRBJ1-1, with D uncertain. CDR1 LGHNA and CDR2 YSLEER come from the germline V gene. Trimming took 0 bases from V and 1 from J, leaving 12 bases between them. The CDR3 loop spans 16 amino acids. In DNA form, the CDR3 reads TGCGCCAGCAGCCAAGATCATGGCCTGGCGAACACTGAAGCTTTCTTT. Translated: CASSQDHGLANTEAFF.

This clonotype was counted many times. The chain employs TRBV27 and TRBJ2-1; TRBD2 might be the D (6 bases). CDR3 size: 15 residues. Per germline, CDR1 MNHEY and CDR2 SMNVEV (reference sequence). The V gene lost 6 bases and the J gene lost 7 bases, with 19 bases spanning the gap. DNA of the CDR3: TGTGCCAGCAGCCTAAGGGGAGGAGGGCGGAATGAGCAGTTCTTC. Translating it yields CASSLRGGGRNEQFF.

This clonotype was picked up a small number of times. The chain combines TRBV18 with TRBJ2-3, with D perhaps matching TRBD2 (5 bases). V was cut by 4 bases and J by 6 bases, with 20 bases left in between. Germline CDR1 and CDR2: KGHSH and LQKENI. The CDR3 has 16 residues. The CDR3 DNA follows: TGTGCCAGCTCACTTCACCCCGACATTAGCGTTGATACGCAGTATTTT. Amino acid sequence: CASSLHPDISVDTQYF.

This clonotype has only a few counts. The V and J genes are TRBV20-1 and TRBJ1-6; D perhaps matches TRBD1 (5 bases). Per germline, CDR1 DFQATT and CDR2 SNEGSKA (reference sequence). V lost 0 bases to trimming and J lost 5 bases, with 11 bases between them. The length of the CDR3 is 15 residues. CDR3 bases: TGCAGTGCTAGAGACCCGACAGCCGATAATTCACCCCTCCACTTT. Protein product: CSARDPTADNSPLHF.

This clonotype occurred a few times. V gene TRBV11-2 combines with J gene TRBJ2-5; no reliable D call. CDR1 is SGHAT and CDR2 is FQNNGV in the germline V gene. Trimming took 4 bases from V and 4 from J, leaving 25 bases between them. There are 18 residues in the CDR3. The CDR3 bases are TGTGCCAGCAGCTCCTACCTGCGTGTCGTAGGGCCCCGAGAGACCCAGTACTTC. Its translation: CASSSYLRVVGPRETQYF.

This clonotype was seen repeatedly, ten times or more. The chain's CDR3 is CSARADRAPQETQYF. Here the CDR3 DNA reads TGCAGTGCTAGAGCGGACAGGGCACCCCAAGAGACCCAGTACTTC. The V gene is TRBV20-1, the J gene TRBJ2-5; 8 nucleotides match TRBD1. Germline V gene sequence: CDR1 DFQATT, CDR2 SNEGSKA (reference sequence). V lost 1 base, J lost 1 base, and 5 bases stayed unmatched. CDR3 size: 15 residues.

This clonotype was detected only a few times. The chain combines TRBV29-1 with TRBJ1-1, with D possibly being TRBD1 (6 bases). Per the germline V gene, CDR1 is SQVTM and CDR2 is ANQGSEA. The length of the CDR3 is 12 residues. With 6 bases removed from V and 6 bases from J, the gap between germline ends came to 14 bases. The CDR3: CSVNRDWAEAFF. In nucleotides, the CDR3 is TGCAGCGTAAACAGGGATTGGGCTGAAGCTTTCTTT.

This clonotype was detected ten times or more. The CDR3 loop is CSARGLESGFYEQYF. CDR3 DNA: TGCAGTGCTAGGGGCTTAGAGTCCGGATTCTACGAGCAGTACTTC. The J gene is TRBJ2-7, the V gene TRBV20-1, with D hard to call. CDR3 length: 15 residues. Germline CDR1 DFQATT, CDR2 SNEGSKA (reference sequence). The ends were cut back, 3 bases at V and 3 bases at J, with 18 bases in the middle.

This clonotype was seen ten or more times. V gene TRBV20-1 combines with J gene TRBJ1-5; perhaps TRBD1 as D (5 bases). This CDR3 has 14 residues. Between the trimmed V and J ends, which lost 3 bases and 5 bases, there was a span of 14 bases. Germline CDR1 DFQATT, CDR2 SNEGSKA (reference sequence). This chain's CDR3 is CSARFPLGDQPQHF. The CDR3, as DNA: TGCAGTGCTAGGTTCCCTCTGGGGGATCAGCCCCAGCATTTT.

This clonotype was seen at least ten times. This rearrangement joins TRBV7-9 to TRBJ2-7; 9 bases are a match to TRBD1. The CDR3 is 16 amino acids. After removal of 5 bases from V and 0 bases from J, the junction contained 8 bases not matched to a gene. Germline V CDR1 and CDR2: SEHNR, FQNEAQ (reference sequence). In nucleotides, the CDR3 is TGTGCCAGCAGCAAAGAGACAGGGGGTTCCTCCTACGAGCAGTACTTC. It specifies CASSKETGGSSYEQYF.